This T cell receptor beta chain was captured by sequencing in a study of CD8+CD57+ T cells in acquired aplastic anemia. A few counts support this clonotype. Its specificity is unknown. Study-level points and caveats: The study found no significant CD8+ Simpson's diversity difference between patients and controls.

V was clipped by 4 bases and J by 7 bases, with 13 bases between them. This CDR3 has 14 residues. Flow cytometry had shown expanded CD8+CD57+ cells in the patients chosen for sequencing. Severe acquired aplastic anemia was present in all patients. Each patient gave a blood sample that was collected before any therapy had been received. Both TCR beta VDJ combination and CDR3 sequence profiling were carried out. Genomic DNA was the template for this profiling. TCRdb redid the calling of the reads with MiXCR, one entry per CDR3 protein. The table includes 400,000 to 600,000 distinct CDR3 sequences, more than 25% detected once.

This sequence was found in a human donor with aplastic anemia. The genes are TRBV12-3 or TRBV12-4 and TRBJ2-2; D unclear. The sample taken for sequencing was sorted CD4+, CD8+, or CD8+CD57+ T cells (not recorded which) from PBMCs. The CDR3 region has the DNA TGTGCCAGCAGTTGGCGAAATGGCGGCGGGGAGCTGTTTTTT. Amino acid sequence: CASSWRNGGGELFF.